This TCR beta chain is from a study of T cells in Graves' hyperthyroidism and ophthalmopathy. The germline V gene has CDR1 SQVTM and CDR2 ANQGSEA. CDR3 length equals 13 residues. Unmatched junction bases numbered 6, after V lost 2 bases and J lost 7 bases. What was amplified from RNA transcripts were TCR beta CDR3 regions. HTBI primers were employed in a first-round RT-PCR of the TCR CDR3. TCRdb reprocessed the multiplex PCR reads with MiXCR, giving one entry per CDR3 protein. The sample carries about 580,000 distinct CDR3 sequences, about 45% recorded once. Researchers defined stable Graves' hyperthyroidism as no ophthalmopathy progression within 18 months. Uncontrolled infection, other autoimmune disease, pregnancy or lactation disqualified patients from enrolment. Diagnosing involved the use of clinical symptoms, serum thyroxine and TRAb, thyroid ultrasound and orbital computed tomography.

The chain couples TRBV29-1 to TRBJ1-2; 8 positions agree with TRBD1. The sequencing input was peripheral blood or thyroid tissue (not recorded which). This receptor was identified in a woman between 18 and 29 years old with Graves' hyperthyroidism. In DNA, the CDR3 is TGCAGCGTTGAAAGGACAGGGTTGGGTGGCTACACCTTC. Translated: CSVERTGLGGYTF.